Each of the 21 T cell receptor beta chains below was sequenced from the same sample in a study of blood T cell repertoires in COVID-19. Sequencing was performed with immunoSEQ multiplex PCR; in TCRdb, only in-frame clones are kept and a portion is missing. Of fewer than 250,000 clones in the sample, around 82% are singletons; the top ten hold about 4.8%. Sequencing used PBMCs or T cells enriched from blood (not recorded which). The source is a woman between 50 and 59 years old who had been exposed to COVID-19.

The V gene is TRBV4-3, the J gene TRBJ1-6, with TRBD1 matching over 8 bases. The trim removed 0 bases at V and 6 bases at J, leaving 7 bases unmatched. The germline CDR1 and CDR2 sequences are LGHNA and YSLEER. The CDR3 runs to 17 residues. The CDR3 is CASSQDRAGGGNSPLHF. The CDR3 bases are TGCGCCAGCAGCCAAGATAGGGCAGGGGGCGGTAATTCACCCCTCCACTTT.

The rearrangement links TRBV27 to TRBJ1-2; no reliable D call. CDR1 and CDR2 (germline): MNHEY, SMNVEV (reference sequence). The CDR3 covers 12 residues. V was trimmed by 0 bases and J by 7 bases, leaving 6 bases between them. The CDR3: CASSLSGVGYTF. CDR3 nucleotide sequence: TGTGCCAGCAGTTTATCCGGGGTTGGCTACACCTTC.

This clone was detected only a few times. V and J are TRBV7-9 and TRBJ2-2; the D is unclear. V lost 6 bases to trimming and J lost 8 bases, with 4 bases between them. CDR3 length equals 10 residues. Germline V gene sequence: CDR1 SEHNR, CDR2 FQNEAQ (reference sequence). The CDR3 sequence: CASSPGELFF. The CDR3 bases are TGTGCCAGCAGTCCAGGGGAGCTGTTTTTT.

The CDR3, as DNA: TGTGCCAGCAGCCAACAGGTCCGTGGCTACACCTTC. Translated: CASSQQVRGYTF. This chain links TRBV3-1 (or the pseudogene TRBV3-2) with TRBJ1-2; D is unresolved. Germline loops: CDR1 LGHDT, CDR2 YNNKEL (reference sequence). The CDR3 length is 12 residues. Trimming cost V 2 bases and J 7 bases, with 8 bases left between them.

This sequence joins TRBV21-1 and TRBJ2-7; the table assigns TRBD1, which was not confirmed against the DNA. TRBV21-1 is a listed pseudogene. The CDR3 is made up of 14 amino acids. The CDR3 reads CASSETGLPYEQYF. CDR3 sequence (DNA): TGTGCCAGCAGTGAGACAGGACTCCCCTACGAGCAGTACTTC.

This clone was seen more than once but under ten times. The gene calls are TRBV3-1 (or the pseudogene TRBV3-2) and TRBJ1-5, with 8 bases fitting TRBD1. CDR3 length: 14 amino acids. V shed 4 bases, J shed 7 bases, and the junction held 6 bases outside the gene matches. The germline CDR1 and CDR2 sequences are LGHDT and YNNKEL (reference sequence). As DNA, the CDR3 is TGTGCCAGCAGCCTAGGACAGGGCCGACAGCCCCAGCATTTT. As protein: CASSLGQGRQPQHF.

This sequence joins TRBV7-2 and TRBJ2-7; 7 bases fit TRBD2. CDR1 SGHTA and CDR2 FQGNSA come from the germline V gene. There are 15 residues in the CDR3. J was trimmed by 9 bases and V by 5 bases; bases with no gene match: 16. The CDR3 region has the DNA TGTGCCAGCAGCGCCCCCGTTTGGGGGGGGTGGGGGCAGTACTTC. It is translated as CASSAPVWGGWGQYF. Using reference TRBV7-2 and TRBJ2-7 for the parts outside the CDR3, the full variable domain is GAGVSQSPSNKVTEKGKDVELRCDPISGHTALYWYRQSLGQGLEFLIYFQGNSAPDKSGLPSDRFSAERTGGSVSTLTIQRTQQEDSAVYLCASSAPVWGGWGQYFGPGTRLTVT.

The chain recombines TRBV28 with TRBJ1-2; 10 nucleotides agree with TRBD1. The germline CDR1 and CDR2 sequences are MDHEN and SYDVKM. Losses at the gene ends were 3 bases for V and 4 bases for J; bases not matched to a gene: 8. The CDR3 consists of 16 residues. Written as DNA, the CDR3 is TGTGCCAGCAGTTTCCCGACAGGGGGCGCGGGCTATGGCTACACCTTC. The encoded protein is CASSFPTGGAGYGYTF.

V is TRBV5-4 and J is TRBJ1-2, with D uncertain. Germline CDR1 reads SGHNT; CDR2 reads YYREEE (reference sequence). Trimming took off 0 bases at V and 8 bases at J, with 11 bases between the two ends. The CDR3 runs to 13 residues. Here the CDR3 reads CASSLVAGNGYTF. The CDR3 DNA reads as TGTGCCAGCAGCTTGGTGGCGGGAAACGGCTACACCTTC. The full variable domain, with the rest looked up from reference TRBV5-4 and TRBJ1-2, is ETGVTQSPTHLIKTRGQQVTLRCSSQSGHNTVSWYQQALGQGPQFIFQYYREEENGRGNFPPRFSGLQFPNYSSELNVNALELDDSALYLCASSLVAGNGYTFGSGTRLTVV.

The CDR3 region has the DNA TGTGCCAGCAGCTTGTATGGGACAGGGACCCGGGAGACCCAGTACTTC. It translates to CASSLYGTGTRETQYF. This chain connects TRBV5-8 to TRBJ2-5, with TRBD1 identical over 9 bases. The CDR3 runs 16 residues. The V segment lost 1 base and the J segment 5 bases; nucleotides outside the gene matches: 9. CDR1 and CDR2 from the germline V gene are SGHTS and YDEGEE.

The CDR3 bases are TGTGCCAGCAGTATGTCGAGGGCAGGAGAAGCTTTCTTT. This codes for CASSMSRAGEAFF. This chain joins TRBV6-5 and TRBJ1-1; unclear D gene. There are 13 residues in the CDR3. V was clipped by 5 bases and J by 8 bases, with 15 bases between them. Germline CDR1 and CDR2: MNHEY and SVGAGI.

The chain links TRBV13 to TRBJ1-1; perhaps TRBD1 as D (5 bases). CDR3 length: 15 residues. V was shortened by 5 bases and J by 2 bases, with 15 bases between the two germline ends. Per the germline V gene, CDR1 is PRHDT and CDR2 is FYEKMQ (reference sequence). The CDR3 nucleotides are TGTGCCAGCAGCCCGGGAGACAGCGAAAACACTGAAGCTTTCTTT. This sequence encodes CASSPGDSENTEAFF.

J is TRBJ1-2 and V is TRBV6-5; TRBD1 aligns across 10 bases. Germline V lookup: CDR1 MNHEY, CDR2 SVGAGI. With V trimmed by 6 bases and J by 7 bases, 5 bases remained unmatched. This CDR3 has 13 amino acids. CDR3 residues: CASRRQGAGGYTF. The CDR3 DNA is TGTGCCAGCAGGAGACAGGGGGCTGGTGGCTACACCTTC.

V and J are TRBV11-2 and TRBJ2-3, with 9 nucleotides matching TRBD1. The germline gives CDR1 SGHAT, CDR2 FQNNGV. Trimming removed 1 base from V and 4 bases from J; junction bases left unmatched: 3. The CDR3 contains 15 residues. CDR3 loop: CASSLGDREADTQYF. The CDR3 DNA reads as TGTGCCAGCAGCTTAGGGGACAGGGAAGCAGATACGCAGTATTTT.

This chain links TRBV5-1 with TRBJ2-5; possible D gene TRBD2, 5 bases. The V end was cut by 5 bases, the J end by 5 bases, with 16 bases between. Germline CDR1 SGHRS, CDR2 YFSETQ. The length of the CDR3 is 14 residues. The CDR3 is CASSLGSSMETQYF. DNA of the CDR3: TGCGCCAGCAGTCTTGGGAGTAGCATGGAGACCCAGTACTTC. The variable domain in full, completed from reference TRBV5-1 and TRBJ2-5, reads KAGVTQTPRYLIKTRGQQVTLSCSPISGHRSVSWYQQTPGQGLQFLFEYFSETQRNKGNFPGRFSGRQFSNSRSEMNVSTLELGDSALYLCASSLGSSMETQYFGPGTRLLVL.

This chain links TRBV13 with TRBJ1-1, with 7 bases identical to TRBD1. J lost 4 bases, V lost 8 bases, and 10 bases had no gene match. The CDR3 runs to 14 residues. Germline V gene sequence: CDR1 PRHDT, CDR2 FYEKMQ (reference sequence). As DNA, the CDR3 is TGTGCCAGCGCCCGAGCAGGGGGTGTCACTGAAGCTTTCTTT. This codes for CASARAGGVTEAFF. The full variable domain, with the rest looked up from reference TRBV13 and TRBJ1-1, is AAGVIQSPRHLIKEKRETATLKCYPIPRHDTVYWYQQGPGQDPQFLISFYEKMQSDKGSIPDRFSAQQFSDYHSELNMSSLELGDSALYFCASARAGGVTEAFFGQGTRLTVV.

This chain uses TRBV5-1 with TRBJ1-1, with 8 bases lining up with TRBD1. This CDR3 region has 14 residues. V trimming: 6 bases; J trimming: 8 bases; junction bases outside the gene matches: 12. CDR1 is SGHRS, CDR2 YFSETQ, per germline. DNA for the CDR3: TGCGCCAGCAAACGGACTTTGGACAGGGTAGAAGCTTTCTTT. The encoded protein is CASKRTLDRVEAFF.

The J gene is TRBJ1-1, the V gene TRBV11-2, with D hard to call. This CDR3 region has 15 residues. Per germline, CDR1 SGHAT and CDR2 FQNNGV. V lost 1 base, J lost 0 bases, and 9 bases lay in between. CDR3 protein: CASSLASRMNTEAFF. The CDR3 bases are TGTGCCAGCAGCTTAGCATCGCGGATGAACACTGAAGCTTTCTTT.

This chain connects TRBV9 to TRBJ2-2, with D possibly TRBD2 on 6 matching bases. CDR3 size: 16 residues. Deletions cut 10 bases from V and 4 bases from J, with 23 bases between. CDR1 is SGDLS and CDR2 is YYNGEE in the germline V gene. The CDR3 is CACSRREGASTGELFF. Written as DNA, the CDR3 is TGTGCCTGCTCTAGGAGGGAAGGGGCGAGCACCGGGGAGCTGTTTTTT.

The chain links TRBV19 to TRBJ2-2; D is perhaps TRBD1 (6 bases). CDR1 is LNHDA and CDR2 is SQIVND in the germline V gene (reference sequence). Deletions cut 6 bases from V and 6 bases from J, with 14 bases between. The CDR3 consists of 14 residues. This CDR3 reads CASRPTGAAGELFF. CDR3 coding DNA: TGTGCCAGTAGGCCGACAGGAGCGGCCGGGGAGCTGTTTTTT. The full variable domain, its missing parts supplied by reference TRBV19 and TRBJ2-2, is DGGITQSPKYLFRKEGQNVTLSCEQNLNHDAMYWYRQDPGQGLRLIYYSQIVNDFQKGDIAEGYSVSREKKESFPLTVTSAQKNPTAFYLCASRPTGAAGELFFGEGSRLTVL.

This chain connects TRBV5-4 to TRBJ2-7; TRBD2 agrees at 13 bases. From germline, CDR1 is SGHNT and CDR2 YYREEE (reference sequence). V shed 3 bases, J shed 1 base, and the junction held 4 bases outside the gene matches. The CDR3 sequence is 16 residues long. The CDR3 DNA is TGTGCCAGCAGCTGGAGGGGACTAGCGGGGTCCTACGAGCAGTACTTC. It specifies CASSWRGLAGSYEQYF.